These T cell receptor beta chains were read from a single sample in a study of blood T cell repertoires in COVID-19. Sequencing used immunoSEQ multiplex PCR; TCRdb keeps in-frame clones, though not all of them. The sample includes roughly 400,000 clones, roughly 87% of them seen just once. Sequencing used PBMCs or T cells enriched from blood (not recorded which). The receptor source for this set is a woman aged 40 to 50 with acute COVID-19. The CDR3 runs from the conserved cysteine through the conserved F or W.

j_gene	len	v_gene	CDR3aa
TRBJ1-2	14	TRBV2	CASSPMRGRKGYTF
TRBJ2-7	13	TRBV18	CASSPTQGSEQYF
TRBJ1-5	14	TRBV6-1	CASSEGRGRQPQHF
TRBJ2-6	17	TRBV3-1/TRBV3-2	CASSQEPGVSGANVLTF
TRBJ1-5	14	TRBV25-1	CASRRQGADQPQHF
TRBJ1-5	15	TRBV5-1	CASSLGGYSNQPQHF
TRBJ1-2	14	TRBV24-1	CATSDPQGHYGYTF
TRBJ2-7	13	TRBV18	CASSPPLSYEQYF
TRBJ1-4	12	TRBV3-1/TRBV3-2	CASSQSYEKLFF
TRBJ2-2	14	TRBV6-5	CASSGGRTTGELFF
TRBJ2-7	15	TRBV29-1	CSVEGDRGGAYEQYF
TRBJ1-4	15	TRBV7-2	CASSLVGGDGEKLFF
TRBJ2-5	14	TRBV6-6	CASSYGPAQETQYF
TRBJ2-5	14	TRBV6-5	CASTRQGARETQYF
TRBJ2-3	16	TRBV25-1	CASSANRLAGADTQYF
TRBJ1-3	11	TRBV20-1	CSARTGNTIYF
TRBJ2-1	17	TRBV5-1	CASSLGGAQGASNEQFF
TRBJ2-4	19	TRBV19	CASSIRTSGGDVSKNIQYF
TRBJ1-3	16	TRBV30	CAWSTPGPEGGNTIYF
TRBJ1-5	13	TRBV6-2/TRBV6-3	CASSREVDQPQHF
TRBJ1-2	14	TRBV19	CASTIQGIPYGYTF
TRBJ2-2	15	TRBV18	CASSPDRMNTGELFF
TRBJ1-3	13	TRBV7-6	CASSLALGNTIYF
TRBJ2-5	13	TRBV5-4	CASSYRGQETQYF
TRBJ2-5	15	TRBV13	CASSLSGTGEETQYF
TRBJ1-2	12	TRBV20-1	CSASPGSYGYTF
TRBJ1-5	16	TRBV28	CASSFPGQGVYQPQHF
TRBJ2-1	16	TRBV5-1	CASSPRQGAAYNEQFF
TRBJ2-1	15	TRBV5-1	CASSFRTSEGNKQFF
TRBJ2-2	15	TRBV2	CASAGTSGGTGELFF
TRBJ1-6	15	TRBV5-1	CASSLDGQGNSPLHF
TRBJ2-7	14	TRBV5-5	CASSVTGAKYEQYF
TRBJ1-5	18	TRBV18	CASSPGTEHGNYNQPQHF
TRBJ2-2	16	TRBV14	CASSPVQGWNTGELFF
TRBJ1-2	15	TRBV6-5	CASSYEGTGNYGYTF
TRBJ1-1	15	TRBV7-9	CASSLPQGADTEAFF